The 18 T cell receptor beta chains below all came from one sample that was sequenced in a study of blood T cell repertoires in COVID-19. TCRdb keeps only in-frame clones here, not all; method: immunoSEQ multiplex PCR. The top ten clones hold approximately 19% of a sample with about 75,000 clones, 88% of them seen once. Sequences were obtained from peripheral blood. The source of these receptors is a human donor in a cohort sampled during active COVID-19.

The chain employs TRBV5-1 and TRBJ2-7, with D possibly matching TRBD1 (5 bases). Germline V CDR1 and CDR2: SGHRS, YFSETQ. The V end was cut by 4 bases, the J end by 5 bases, with 13 bases between. This CDR3 spans 13 amino acids. CDR3 bases: TGCGCCAGCAGCGGGCCTCCAGGGAACGAGCAGTACTTC. Encoded protein: CASSGPPGNEQYF.

The chain has TRBV15 and TRBJ2-5; TRBD2 might be the D (6 bases). CDR1 is LNHNV and CDR2 is YYDKDF in the germline V gene (reference sequence). V dropped 0 bases and J dropped 5 bases, with 13 bases sitting between them. The CDR3 spans 15 residues. This chain's CDR3 is CATSREGLGRETQYF. As DNA, the CDR3 is TGTGCCACCAGCAGAGAGGGGCTGGGGAGGGAGACCCAGTACTTC. Based on the CDR3 plus reference TRBV15 and TRBJ2-5, the full variable domain is DAMVIQNPRYQVTQFGKPVTLSCSQTLNHNVMYWYQQKSSQAPKLLFHYYDKDFNNEADTPDNFQSRRPNTSFCFLDIRSPGLGDTAMYLCATSREGLGRETQYFGPGTRLLVL.

There are a few counts of this clone. V is TRBV6-5 and J is TRBJ1-1; 7 bases match TRBD1. This CDR3 region has 12 residues. Trimming removed 6 bases from V and 8 bases from J; junction bases left unmatched: 6. Germline-derived CDR1 and CDR2 are MNHEY and SVGAGI. CDR3 sequence (DNA): TGTGCCAGCAGGGCACAGGGGCCCGAAGCTTTCTTT. Amino acid sequence: CASRAQGPEAFF.

The V call is TRBV7-9, the J call TRBJ2-2; unclear D gene. The CDR3 has 14 residues. V lost 1 base and J 6 bases, leaving 9 bases between the germline ends. CDR1 and CDR2 from the germline V gene are SEHNR and FQNEAQ (reference sequence). As DNA, the CDR3 is TGTGCCAGCAGCTTAGGTTCGGGTCCCGGGGAGCTGTTTTTT. Translated: CASSLGSGPGELFF.

This rearrangement joins TRBV7-2 to TRBJ2-3; 8 bases are shared with TRBD2. This CDR3 is 15 amino acids long. Germline CDR1 and CDR2: SGHTA and FQGNSA. The junction had 14 bases not matched to a gene; V was cut back by 6 bases and J by 9 bases. The CDR3 sequence: CASRSSDGGAQTQYF. CDR3 nucleotide sequence: TGTGCCAGCAGAAGTAGTGACGGGGGGGCGCAGACGCAGTATTTT.

Of note for this clone: One junction end does not reproduce the germline sequence, and a read error may be involved. This chain uses TRBV6-2 or TRBV6-3 with TRBJ2-1, with 11 bases aligning to TRBD1. Germline loops: CDR1 MNHEY, CDR2 SVGEGT. The CDR3 sequence is 16 residues long. Written as DNA, the CDR3 is TGTGCCAGCAGTGACTCCGGGACAGGGGGTGCAGGTGAGCAGTTCTTC. This codes for CASSDSGTGGAGEQFF.

The gene calls are TRBV7-9 and TRBJ2-1; a possible D gene is TRBD2 (5 bases). Germline V gene lookup returns CDR1 SEHNR and CDR2 FQNEAQ (reference sequence). This CDR3 is built from 16 residues. V gave up 3 bases and J gave up 5 bases, with 17 bases separating them. CDR3 in amino acids: CASSLGTRARDNEQFF. The CDR3 bases are TGTGCCAGCAGCTTGGGTACTAGAGCCCGGGACAATGAGCAGTTCTTC.

The chain combines TRBV6-2 or TRBV6-3 with TRBJ2-5, with D hard to call. The CDR3 runs to 12 residues. The V and J ends lost 0 bases and 4 bases respectively, with 3 bases between them. Germline V gene sequence: CDR1 MNHEY, CDR2 SVGEGT. The CDR3 is CASSYSRETQYF. The CDR3 coding sequence is TGTGCCAGCAGTTACTCCCGAGAGACCCAGTACTTC.

This chain connects TRBV5-1 to TRBJ2-5, with D possibly matching TRBD1 (6 bases). The ends were cut back, 6 bases at V and 2 bases at J, with 17 bases in the middle. Germline V lookup: CDR1 SGHRS, CDR2 YFSETQ. The CDR3 loop spans 15 amino acids. CDR3: CASTESGTPQETQYF. CDR3 in DNA: TGCGCCAGCACTGAGTCCGGGACACCTCAAGAGACCCAGTACTTC.

The CDR3 DNA sequence: TGTGCCAGCGGACAGGGAGTCAATCAGCCCCAGCATTTT. As protein: CASGQGVNQPQHF. This chain uses TRBV19 with TRBJ1-5, with 8 bases that match TRBD1. V shed 9 bases and J 3 bases; nucleotides not matched to a gene: 4. The CDR3 has 13 amino acids. In germline, CDR1 is LNHDA, CDR2 SQIVND (reference sequence). Based on the CDR3 plus reference TRBV19 and TRBJ1-5, the full variable domain is DGGITQSPKYLFRKEGQNVTLSCEQNLNHDAMYWYRQDPGQGLRLIYYSQIVNDFQKGDIAEGYSVSREKKESFPLTVTSAQKNPTAFYLCASGQGVNQPQHFGDGTRLSIL.

This chain joins TRBV5-4 and TRBJ2-5, with TRBD2 identical over 8 bases. Germline V lookup: CDR1 SGHNT, CDR2 YYREEE (reference sequence). The V gene end was trimmed by 6 bases and the J gene end by 0 bases; junction bases not matched to a gene: 16. The CDR3 totals 18 residues. The CDR3 sequence is CASIGRGLEGEYQETQYF. CDR3 DNA sequence: TGTGCCAGCATCGGCAGGGGACTAGAGGGGGAGTACCAAGAGACCCAGTACTTC.

The V and J genes are TRBV15 and TRBJ1-4; D uncertain. Germline V CDR1 and CDR2: LNHNV, YYDKDF (reference sequence). The CDR3 spans 14 residues. V was shortened by 1 base and J by 8 bases, with 11 bases between the two germline ends. The CDR3 spells CATSRVRGNEKLFF. Here the CDR3 DNA reads TGTGCCACCAGCAGAGTTCGGGGTAACGAAAAACTGTTTTTT.

The chain employs TRBV7-6 and TRBJ2-1; 11 bases line up with TRBD2. J gave up 3 bases and V 3 bases, and 10 bases lay outside the gene matches. Germline V gene sequence: CDR1 SGHVS, CDR2 FNYEAQ. The CDR3 totals 18 residues. The CDR3 DNA follows: TGTGCCAGCAGCTTTGGACTAGCGGGCCCCGGGATCTACAATGAGCAGTTCTTC. Protein product: CASSFGLAGPGIYNEQFF.

This rearrangement joins TRBV4-3 to TRBJ2-1; TRBD2 matches 11 bases. The germline V gene has CDR1 LGHNA and CDR2 YSLEER. This CDR3 comprises 15 residues. V lost 0 bases, J lost 7 bases, and 2 bases stayed unmatched. The CDR3 loop reads CASSQEGLAANEQFF. CDR3 nucleotides: TGCGCCAGCAGCCAAGAGGGACTAGCGGCGAATGAGCAGTTCTTC.

The rearrangement joins TRBV2 to TRBJ1-6, with 7 bases identical to TRBD1. The CDR3 totals 14 residues. J gave up 9 bases and V 5 bases, and 7 bases lay outside the gene matches. The germline V gene has CDR1 SNHLY and CDR2 FYNNEI. CDR3 sequence reads: CASSPDRETSPLHF. In nucleotides, the CDR3 is TGTGCCAGCAGTCCCGACAGGGAAACTTCACCCCTCCACTTT.

Here the CDR3 DNA reads TGTGCCAGCAGCTTAGCCGCGAGGAAGGATATTGGAAACACCATATATTTT. Translating it yields CASSLAARKDIGNTIYF. The genes are TRBV5-6 and TRBJ1-3; D gene ambiguous. The germline CDR1 and CDR2 sequences are SGHDT and YYEEEE. The germline V and J ends were trimmed by 2 bases and 3 bases, with 18 bases remaining between them. This CDR3 comprises 17 residues.

The chain employs TRBV7-9 and TRBJ1-2; no definite D call. V lost 5 bases and J 4 bases, leaving 17 bases between the germline ends. Germline loops: CDR1 SEHNR, CDR2 FQNEAQ (reference sequence). The CDR3 extends over 15 amino acids. The CDR3 sequence: CASSLSGKWPYGYTF. CDR3 nucleotide sequence: TGTGCCAGCAGCCTCTCCGGGAAATGGCCCTATGGCTACACCTTC.

The chain couples TRBV7-2 to TRBJ2-3; D is unclear. Germline CDR1 SGHTA, CDR2 FQGNSA. V was cut by 5 bases and J by 3 bases, with 9 bases left in between. CDR3 length: 13 residues. The CDR3 is CASSPGLTDTQYF. The DNA of the CDR3 is TGTGCCAGCAGCCCCGGGTTGACAGATACGCAGTATTTT.